The 30 T cell receptor beta chains presented below share a single source sample, sequenced in a study of T cells after yellow fever vaccination. TCRdb re-called the 5' RACE reads with MiXCR, one entry per CDR3 protein. The sample consists of under 200,000 distinct CDR3 sequences, more than 9.5% of them appearing once. This material consisted of CD8+ T cells sorted from PBMCs, taken 15 days after the yellow fever booster vaccination. The receptors derive from a man younger than 30 who received the YFV17D yellow fever vaccine.

This clonotype was found a few times. The chain combines TRBV5-1 with TRBJ1-6, with a weak D call TRBD1 (6 bases). Germline V lookup: CDR1 SGHRS, CDR2 YFSETQ. Trimming shortened V by 4 bases and J by 9 bases, and 8 bases separated the two germline ends. This CDR3 is 12 amino acids long. Written as DNA, the CDR3 is TGCGCCAGCAGCCCCAGGGGTTCACCCCTCCACTTT. Translation gives CASSPRGSPLHF.

The V gene is TRBV7-8, the J gene TRBJ1-1; 9 nucleotides match TRBD1. Germline CDR1 is SGHVS and CDR2 is FQNEAQ. V gave up 5 bases and J gave up 11 bases; unmatched junction bases: 15. The CDR3 totals 15 residues. CDR3: CASSLSRDRVRGAFF. The CDR3 nucleotides are TGTGCCAGCAGCCTGTCCCGGGACAGGGTCCGTGGGGCTTTCTTT.

The chain couples TRBV7-9 to TRBJ1-1; TRBD1 is a possible D gene (5 bases). This CDR3 is 13 amino acids long. The ends were cut back, 3 bases at V and 4 bases at J, with 9 bases in the middle. CDR1 is SEHNR and CDR2 is FQNEAQ in the germline V gene (reference sequence). The CDR3 DNA reads as TGTGCCAGCAGCTTCGGAGGGGCCACTGAAGCTTTCTTT. It yields the protein CASSFGGATEAFF.

The chain links TRBV4-1 to TRBJ1-5, with a weak D call TRBD1 (5 bases). Trimming shortened V by 4 bases and J by 4 bases, and 14 bases separated the two germline ends. The CDR3 consists of 15 residues. From germline, CDR1 is MGHRA and CDR2 YSYEKL. DNA of the CDR3: TGCGCCAGCAGCCGGGGCTTGGCCGAGAATCAGCCCCAGCATTTT. Translating gives CASSRGLAENQPQHF.

This clonotype was counted between two and nine times. The chain combines TRBV5-1 with TRBJ1-2, with unresolved D. This CDR3 is 13 amino acids long. The V gene's germline CDR1 is SGHRS and CDR2 YFSETQ. With 5 bases removed from V and 2 bases from J, the gap between germline ends came to 10 bases. DNA for the CDR3: TGCGCCAGCAGGCCCCTATCCAACTATGGCTACACCTTC. Residues: CASRPLSNYGYTF.

The chain has TRBV27 and TRBJ2-7, with TRBD1 identical over 9 bases. CDR1 and CDR2 from the germline V gene are MNHEY and SMNVEV (reference sequence). This CDR3 spans 14 amino acids. The V gene end was trimmed by 2 bases and the J gene end by 4 bases; junction bases not matched to a gene: 3. The CDR3 DNA follows: TGTGCCAGCAGTTTAAAGGGACAGGGTTACGAGCAGTACTTC. It specifies CASSLKGQGYEQYF.

This clonotype was detected a few times. The chain joins TRBV30 to TRBJ1-5; TRBD1 matches at 9 bases. The CDR3 spans 14 residues. V dropped 3 bases and J dropped 5; count of bases not matched to a gene: 5. The germline CDR1 and CDR2 sequences are GTSNPN and SVGIG (reference sequence). The CDR3 reads CAWSTGTGHQPQHF. The CDR3 DNA reads TGTGCCTGGAGCACCGGGACAGGGCATCAGCCCCAGCATTTT.

The rearrangement links TRBV4-3 to TRBJ2-5; tentatively, D is TRBD2 (6 bases). V was trimmed by 5 bases and J by 5 bases, leaving 15 bases between them. This CDR3 comprises 14 residues. Germline V lookup: CDR1 LGHNA, CDR2 YSLEER. The CDR3 DNA is TGCGCCAGCAGCTATGTACGGGGGACTGAGACCCAGTACTTC. Encoded protein: CASSYVRGTETQYF.

The chain uses TRBV7-9 and TRBJ2-2; D may be TRBD2 (5 bases). V lost 3 bases, J lost 4 bases, and 15 bases lay in between. CDR1 is SEHNR, CDR2 FQNEAQ, per germline (reference sequence). The CDR3 is 16 amino acids. The chain's CDR3 is CASSLFPGYFTGELFF. The DNA for the CDR3 is TGTGCCAGCAGCTTGTTTCCGGGGTATTTCACCGGGGAGCTGTTTTTT.

The sample holds many counts of this clonotype. This chain uses TRBV4-1 with TRBJ2-1; D unclear. V was shortened by 1 base and J by 4 bases, with 5 bases between the two germline ends. Germline-derived CDR1 and CDR2 are MGHRA and YSYEKL. The CDR3 extends over 13 amino acids. Here the CDR3 reads CASSQVSYNEQFF. The CDR3 nucleotides are TGCGCCAGCAGCCAAGTCTCTTACAATGAGCAGTTCTTC.

This clonotype was picked up a small number of times. The V call is TRBV6-5, the J call TRBJ2-7; 7 nucleotides agree with TRBD1. The CDR3 length is 14 residues. Unmatched junction bases numbered 7, after V lost 5 bases and J lost 3 bases. Germline V gene lookup returns CDR1 MNHEY and CDR2 SVGAGI. DNA of the CDR3: TGTGCCAGCAGTATCCGGGACAGAGTCTACGAGCAGTACTTC. Amino acid sequence: CASSIRDRVYEQYF.

The sample holds a few counts of this clonotype. J is TRBJ2-5 and V is TRBV4-1; 12 bases agree with TRBD2. Unmatched junction bases numbered 3, after V lost 3 bases and J lost 1 base. Looked up from germline, CDR1 is MGHRA and CDR2 is YSYEKL. The CDR3 sequence is 16 residues long. The chain's CDR3 is CASSQTSGGFQETQYF. The CDR3 coding sequence is TGCGCCAGCAGCCAGACTAGCGGGGGCTTCCAAGAGACCCAGTACTTC.

Concerning this clonotype: The junction does not match germline at one end; this may be a read error. The chain joins TRBV6-2 or TRBV6-3 to TRBJ2-1, with D unclear. This CDR3 region has 16 residues. CDR1 and CDR2 (germline): MNHEY, SVGEGT. CDR3 residues: CASSSHSVSSYNERFF. The CDR3 nucleotides read TGTGCCAGCAGTTCCCATTCAGTGAGCTCCTACAATGAGCGGTTCTTC.

The CDR3 DNA reads TGCAGCGGAGGACAGGGGGCCTATGGCTACACCTTC. It is translated as CSGGQGAYGYTF. V gene TRBV29-1 combines with J gene TRBJ1-2; 11 bases fit TRBD1. Trimming cost V 7 bases and J 4 bases; bases outside gene matches: 2. CDR3 length: 12 residues. Looked up from germline, CDR1 is SQVTM and CDR2 is ANQGSEA.

The chain couples TRBV29-1 to TRBJ1-1; a possible D gene is TRBD1 (5 bases). The CDR3 covers 12 residues. Trimming shortened V by 5 bases and J by 11 bases, and 18 bases separated the two germline ends. Germline CDR1 reads SQVTM; CDR2 reads ANQGSEA. Here the CDR3 DNA reads TGCAGCGTTAGTTCGGGGCAGTCTAGGGCTTTCTTT. Protein sequence: CSVSSGQSRAFF.

This clonotype was counted a few times. V is TRBV7-2 and J is TRBJ2-1; D is possibly TRBD2 (6 bases). Trimming took off 1 base at V and 8 bases at J, with 12 bases between the two ends. The germline CDR1 and CDR2 sequences are SGHTA and FQGNSA. This CDR3 is built from 14 residues. The CDR3 loop reads CASSLDPSGYEQFF. In DNA form, the CDR3 reads TGTGCCAGCAGCTTAGATCCCAGCGGGTATGAGCAGTTCTTC.

This clonotype has a handful of counts. DNA of the CDR3: TGTGCCAGCAGCCCCCAAGGCCAAGAGACCCAGTACTTC. It translates to CASSPQGQETQYF. The V gene is TRBV7-9, the J gene TRBJ2-5; no clear D. This CDR3 has 13 residues. V was pared by 5 bases and J by 1 base, with 8 bases between. Germline V gives CDR1 SEHNR, CDR2 FQNEAQ (reference sequence).

V usage is TRBV27 and J usage is TRBJ2-7, with 10 nucleotides matching TRBD1. Germline CDR1 reads MNHEY; CDR2 reads SMNVEV (reference sequence). Trimming removed 3 bases from V and 3 bases from J; junction bases left unmatched: 2. The CDR3 covers 14 residues. The CDR3: CASSLGQGIYEQYF. CDR3 DNA: TGTGCCAGCAGTTTGGGACAGGGGATCTACGAGCAGTACTTC.

This chain connects TRBV5-1 to TRBJ2-1; TRBD1 matches 10 bases. Germline CDR1 reads SGHRS; CDR2 reads YFSETQ. This CDR3 has 15 amino acids. V gave up 0 bases and J gave up 9 bases; unmatched junction bases: 6. The DNA for the CDR3 is TGCGCCAGCAGCTTGGCCCCGGGACAGGGGCCTGAGCAGTTCTTC. Translation gives CASSLAPGQGPEQFF.

This clonotype was seen a handful of times. The chain uses TRBV29-1 and TRBJ2-3; D not resolved. V lost 0 bases, J lost 4 bases, and 14 bases lay in between. This CDR3 region has 15 residues. Per germline, CDR1 SQVTM and CDR2 ANQGSEA. CDR3 loop: CSVEDQAGWADTQYF. CDR3 in DNA: TGCAGCGTTGAAGATCAGGCCGGATGGGCAGATACGCAGTATTTT.

Only one count was recorded for this clonotype. The rearrangement joins TRBV10-3 to TRBJ1-5; tentatively, D is TRBD1 (5 bases). The CDR3 sequence is 15 residues long. CDR1 and CDR2 from the germline V gene are ENHRY and SYGVKD. V lost 5 bases to trimming and J lost 5 bases, with 16 bases between them. The CDR3 reads CAISTGTAGHQPQHF. CDR3 nucleotide sequence: TGTGCCATCAGTACCGGGACGGCGGGACATCAGCCCCAGCATTTT.

The CDR3 protein is CASSIGGTINNEQFF. The CDR3 bases are TGTGCCAGTAGTATAGGGGGAACGATTAACAATGAGCAGTTCTTC. V and J are TRBV19 and TRBJ2-1; D ambiguous. This CDR3 is built from 15 residues. CDR1 is LNHDA, CDR2 SQIVND, per germline (reference sequence). V was clipped by 1 base and J by 5 bases, with 12 bases between them. Using reference TRBV19 and TRBJ2-1 for the parts outside the CDR3, the full variable domain is DGGITQSPKYLFRKEGQNVTLSCEQNLNHDAMYWYRQDPGQGLRLIYYSQIVNDFQKGDIAEGYSVSREKKESFPLTVTSAQKNPTAFYLCASSIGGTINNEQFFGPGTRLTVL.

The chain has TRBV27 and TRBJ1-1; no clear D gene. The CDR3 has 14 residues. Germline V gene sequence: CDR1 MNHEY, CDR2 SMNVEV (reference sequence). V was clipped by 2 bases and J by 3 bases, with 10 bases between them. The CDR3 loop is CASSLRTVDTEAFF. CDR3 DNA sequence: TGTGCCAGCAGTTTAAGGACTGTGGACACTGAAGCTTTCTTT.

The chain links TRBV5-1 to TRBJ2-3; D is possibly TRBD2 (6 bases). The CDR3 is made up of 16 amino acids. The germline V and J ends were trimmed by 0 bases and 1 base, with 12 bases remaining between them. Per the germline V gene, CDR1 is SGHRS and CDR2 is YFSETQ. CDR3 region: CASSLAGRRGTDTQYF. In nucleotides, the CDR3 is TGCGCCAGCAGCTTGGCGGGAAGGAGGGGCACAGATACGCAGTATTTT.

The gene calls are TRBV20-1 and TRBJ2-2; a weak D match, TRBD1 (6 bases). The V end was cut by 1 base, the J end by 6 bases, with 9 bases between. This CDR3 comprises 13 residues. The germline V gene encodes CDR1 DFQATT and CDR2 SNEGSKA (reference sequence). CDR3 amino acids: CSARGTDAGELFF. CDR3 bases: TGCAGTGCTAGAGGGACAGACGCCGGGGAGCTGTTTTTT.

The CDR3 here is CASSQSTLHSTDTQYF. The CDR3 DNA sequence: TGCGCCAGCAGCCAGTCGACTCTCCATAGCACAGATACGCAGTATTTT. The chain links TRBV4-3 to TRBJ2-3, with unresolved D. The germline V gene encodes CDR1 LGHNA and CDR2 YSLEER. V dropped 3 bases and J dropped 0 bases, with 13 bases sitting between them. This CDR3 is built from 16 residues.

This clonotype has more than one count but fewer than ten. The V and J genes are TRBV4-1 and TRBJ2-3; a weak D match, TRBD2 (5 bases). This CDR3 has 15 residues. V was cut by 6 bases and J by 0 bases, with 13 bases left in between. Germline CDR1 MGHRA, CDR2 YSYEKL. CDR3 nucleotide sequence: TGCGCCAGCAGTCTGCAGGACTGGAGCACAGATACGCAGTATTTT. This gives the protein CASSLQDWSTDTQYF.

The rearrangement links TRBV13 to TRBJ1-2; no firm D call. The CDR3 has 16 residues. CDR1 and CDR2 from the germline V gene are PRHDT and FYEKMQ (reference sequence). V lost 1 base and J 1 base, leaving 13 bases between the germline ends. The CDR3 bases are TGTGCCAGCAGCTTAGATTCGGTCAAGTATAACTATGGCTACACCTTC. It codes for CASSLDSVKYNYGYTF.

This clonotype was counted only a few times. This sequence joins TRBV9 and TRBJ2-5; TRBD2 might be the D (6 bases). This CDR3 is 15 amino acids long. Trimming took off 4 bases at V and 2 bases at J, with 15 bases between the two ends. Germline CDR1 and CDR2: SGDLS and YYNGEE. The DNA of the CDR3 is TGTGCCAGCAGCCCACCGACTAGTGGGCAAGAGACCCAGTACTTC. Protein product: CASSPPTSGQETQYF.

J is TRBJ1-6 and V is TRBV6-2 or TRBV6-3, with 8 bases matching TRBD1. In germline, CDR1 is MNHEY, CDR2 SVGEGT. The junction had 11 bases not matched to a gene; V was cut back by 6 bases and J by 13 bases. The CDR3 is made up of 14 amino acids. CDR3 in amino acids: CASSPKVYRGPLHF. The CDR3 DNA follows: TGTGCCAGCAGCCCGAAAGTATACAGGGGGCCCCTCCACTTT.